This is a list of T cell receptor beta chains from one sample in a study of technical replicates of blood from a few donors. Produced via immunoSEQ multiplex PCR; TCRdb's table is partial and in-frame only. The sample carries approximately 81,000 clones, roughly 96% recorded once. The specimen was T cells isolated from PBMCs. The receptors were sampled from a human donor in good health. Both conserved end residues are part of each CDR3. D genes are given only for firm matches. Clone size, where shown, is once, few, many, or a class for clones that have expanded.

D,J,V,size,CDR3,DNA
TRBD2,TRBJ2-3,TRBV6-1,NA,CASVRAGITDTQYF,TGTGCCAGCGTACGAGCGGGGATCACAGATACGCAGTATTTT
TRBD1,TRBJ2-1,TRBV25-1,NA,CASVKTGINEQFF,TGTGCCAGCGTTAAGACAGGGATCAATGAGCAGTTCTTC
NA,TRBJ1-2,TRBV6-6,NA,CASSDPQGSVYGYTF,TGTGCCAGCAGTGACCCTCAGGGCTCGGTCTATGGCTACACCTTC
TRBD1,TRBJ1-2,TRBV18,NA,CASSLDRVAYGYTF,TGTGCCAGCTCTCTAGACAGGGTCGCCTATGGCTACACCTTC
NA,TRBJ2-7,TRBV28,once,CASRPQGSSHEQYF,TGTGCCAGCAGGCCGCAGGGGTCTTCCCACGAGCAGTACTTC
NA,TRBJ2-7,TRBV7-9,NA,CASSLAGNSYEQYF,TGTGCCAGCAGCTTAGCCGGGAACTCCTACGAGCAGTACTTC
TRBD1,TRBJ1-5,TRBV6-6,NA,CASRHRDSLNQPQHF,TGTGCCAGCAGACACCGGGACAGCCTGAATCAGCCCCAGCATTTT
TRBD2,TRBJ2-1,TRBV27,NA,CASKEREGRVDEQFF,TGTGCCAGCAAGGAGCGGGAGGGCCGTGTAGATGAGCAGTTCTTC
TRBD1,TRBJ1-1,TRBV14,NA,CASSLWTGMNTEAFF,TGTGCCAGCAGTCTCTGGACAGGGATGAACACTGAAGCTTTCTTT
NA,TRBJ2-5,TRBV29-1,NA,CSVEDQTSMETQYF,TGCAGCGTTGAAGACCAAACTAGCATGGAGACCCAGTACTTC
NA,TRBJ1-4,TRBV28,few,CASTTTGKLFF,TGTGCCAGCACCACGACGGGGAAACTGTTTTTT
NA,TRBJ2-1,TRBV19,NA,CATYVGNEQFF,TGTGCCACCTATGTTGGTAATGAGCAGTTCTTC
TRBD2,TRBJ2-1,TRBV4-1,once,CASSQDPSGRAFEQFF,TGCGCCAGCAGCCAAGATCCTAGCGGGAGGGCCTTTGAGCAGTTCTTC
TRBD2,TRBJ2-3,TRBV11-3,NA,CASSYLAGGLYF,TGTGCCAGCAGCTACCTAGCGGGAGGTTTGTATTTT
TRBD1,TRBJ2-5,TRBV18,NA,CASSSGTGAQETQYF,TGTGCCAGCTCATCAGGGACAGGAGCACAAGAGACCCAGTACTTC
TRBD1,TRBJ1-1,TRBV5-4,NA,CASSLQTGPTEAFF,TGTGCCAGCAGCCTCCAGACAGGGCCCACTGAAGCTTTCTTT
NA,TRBJ2-7,TRBV21-1,NA,CASSKSLRWTENPYEQYF,TGTGCCAGCAGCAAAAGCCTCAGGTGGACAGAAAACCCCTACGAGCAGTACTTC
TRBD2,TRBJ2-1,TRBV5-1,NA,CASSFSGSVGNEQFF,TGCGCCAGCAGCTTTAGCGGGTCCGTTGGGAATGAGCAGTTCTTC
TRBD2,TRBJ2-5,TRBV9,NA,CASSVGASGRGQETQYF,TGTGCCAGCAGCGTAGGGGCTAGCGGGAGAGGCCAAGAGACCCAGTACTTC
TRBD2,TRBJ2-5,TRBV5-4,NA,CASSLEGSGRARETQYF,TGTGCCAGCAGCTTGGAAGGTAGCGGGAGGGCGCGGGAGACCCAGTACTTC
TRBD2,TRBJ2-1,TRBV7-9,NA,CASSLAPGRGDDHEQFF,TGTGCCAGCAGCTTAGCCCCTGGGAGGGGCGATGACCATGAGCAGTTCTTC
NA,TRBJ1-5,TRBV27,NA,CASSLLGLRNQPQHF,TGTGCCAGCAGTTTACTGGGCCTTCGCAATCAGCCCCAGCATTTT
TRBD2,TRBJ2-1,TRBV5-1,NA,CASSLGLALYNEQFF,TGCGCCAGCAGCCTTGGACTAGCGCTCTACAATGAGCAGTTCTTC
NA,TRBJ1-1,TRBV27,NA,CASSLSGARLEAFF,TGTGCCAGCAGTTTATCGGGGGCGCGACTTGAAGCTTTCTTT
TRBD1,TRBJ1-1,TRBV7-9,NA,CASSLQGSEAFF,TGTGCCAGCAGTCTACAGGGGAGCGAAGCTTTCTTT
TRBD2,TRBJ2-2,TRBV9,NA,CASSGSGDPNTGELFF,TGTGCCAGCAGTGGTAGCGGGGACCCGAACACCGGGGAGCTGTTTTTT
TRBD2,TRBJ2-5,TRBV28,NA,CASTGRGQETQYF,TGTGCCAGCACGGGGCGGGGGCAAGAGACCCAGTACTTC
TRBD2,TRBJ2-1,TRBV10-2,NA,CASAGGSYNEQFF,TGCGCCAGCGCGGGAGGTTCCTACAATGAGCAGTTCTTC
TRBD1,TRBJ2-5,TRBV29-1,NA,CSVDRGRETQYF,TGCAGCGTCGACAGGGGGCGAGAGACCCAGTACTTC
NA,TRBJ2-7,TRBV27,NA,CASSLGAGVYEQYF,TGTGCCAGCAGTTTAGGGGCAGGGGTCTACGAGCAGTACTTC
NA,TRBJ1-2,TRBV14,NA,CASSQGPNYGYTF,TGTGCCAGCAGCCAAGGGCCGAACTATGGCTACACCTTC
NA,TRBJ2-7,TRBV6-5,once,CASSYGQRPSYEQYF,TGTGCCAGCAGTTATGGGCAGAGACCAAGCTACGAGCAGTACTTC
TRBD2,TRBJ2-2,TRBV5-4,NA,CASSARLAGYDTGELFF,TGTGCCAGCAGCGCCAGACTAGCGGGGTATGACACCGGGGAGCTGTTTTTT
NA,TRBJ2-5,TRBV11-1,NA,CASSLFPLAPKETQYF,TGTGCCAGCAGCTTATTCCCGCTAGCGCCGAAAGAGACCCAGTACTTC
TRBD1,TRBJ1-6,TRBV6-6,NA,CASSGQGAMNSPLHF,TGTGCCAGCAGTGGCCAGGGGGCGATGAATTCACCCCTCCACTTT
NA,TRBJ2-2,TRBV6-4,NA,CASSPSLVETGELFF,TGTGCCAGCAGTCCTAGCCTAGTGGAGACCGGGGAGCTGTTTTTT
NA,TRBJ1-5,TRBV7-8,once,CASSPRQAFSAQHF,TGTGCCAGCAGCCCCCGACAGGCGTTTTCGGCCCAGCATTTT
TRBD1,TRBJ2-2,TRBV5-1,NA,CASSRDRANTGELFF,TGCGCCAGCAGCCGGGACAGGGCTAACACCGGGGAGCTGTTTTTT
NA,TRBJ1-3,TRBV4-1,NA,CASSQEGLRSGNTIYF,TGCGCCAGCAGCCAAGAGGGGCTGCGCTCTGGAAACACCATATATTTT
NA,TRBJ1-1,TRBV11-3,NA,CASSLRQDSLYEAFF,TGTGCCAGCAGCCTTCGGCAGGACTCTCTCTATGAAGCTTTCTTT
NA,TRBJ2-5,TRBV5-4,NA,CASSLDQEKETQYF,TGTGCCAGCAGCTTGGATCAGGAAAAAGAGACCCAGTACTTC
TRBD2,TRBJ2-5,TRBV28,NA,CASSSIAGVRETQYF,TGTGCCAGCAGTTCAATAGCGGGAGTAAGAGAGACCCAGTACTTC
NA,TRBJ1-1,TRBV2,NA,CASSESAGANTEAFF,TGTGCCAGCAGTGAATCTGCAGGGGCGAACACTGAAGCTTTCTTT
NA,TRBJ1-3,TRBV7-9,NA,CASTLQGDGNTIYF,TGTGCCAGCACTTTACAGGGTGACGGAAACACCATATATTTT
NA,TRBJ2-1,TRBV4-2,NA,CASSQDPPPSNEQFF,TGTGCCAGCAGCCAAGATCCCCCCCCCAGCAATGAGCAGTTCTTC
NA,TRBJ1-5,TRBV10-1,NA,CASSSDGVRASNQPQHF,TGCGCCAGCAGTTCGGACGGGGTGCGGGCTAGCAATCAGCCCCAGCATTTT
TRBD2,TRBJ2-7,TRBV5-1,once,CASSLEGLAGGDEQYF,TGCGCCAGCAGCTTGGAGGGACTAGCGGGAGGAGACGAGCAGTACTTC
TRBD1,TRBJ2-7,TRBV2,NA,CASSQTGGLDEQYF,TGTGCCAGCAGTCAGACAGGGGGTTTGGACGAGCAGTACTTC
TRBD1,TRBJ1-5,TRBV28,NA,CASSLLAGGLYQPQHF,TGTGCCAGCAGTTTATTAGCAGGGGGCTTATATCAGCCCCAGCATTTT
TRBD2,TRBJ2-1,TRBV28,NA,CASSEAAGGVYNEQFF,TGTGCCAGCAGTGAAGCAGCGGGAGGGGTATACAATGAGCAGTTCTTC
TRBD2,TRBJ2-1,TRBV11-2,NA,CASRTSGSYNEQFF,TGTGCCAGCAGGACTAGCGGAAGCTACAATGAGCAGTTCTTC
NA,TRBJ2-7,TRBV1,NA,CTSSQRGSMKGAEEQYF,TGCACCAGCAGCCAAAGGGGTAGTATGAAGGGGGCGGAAGAGCAGTACTTC
TRBD1,TRBJ2-1,TRBV6-5,NA,CASSYGTGPMDEQFF,TGTGCCAGCAGTTACGGGACAGGGCCGATGGATGAGCAGTTCTTC